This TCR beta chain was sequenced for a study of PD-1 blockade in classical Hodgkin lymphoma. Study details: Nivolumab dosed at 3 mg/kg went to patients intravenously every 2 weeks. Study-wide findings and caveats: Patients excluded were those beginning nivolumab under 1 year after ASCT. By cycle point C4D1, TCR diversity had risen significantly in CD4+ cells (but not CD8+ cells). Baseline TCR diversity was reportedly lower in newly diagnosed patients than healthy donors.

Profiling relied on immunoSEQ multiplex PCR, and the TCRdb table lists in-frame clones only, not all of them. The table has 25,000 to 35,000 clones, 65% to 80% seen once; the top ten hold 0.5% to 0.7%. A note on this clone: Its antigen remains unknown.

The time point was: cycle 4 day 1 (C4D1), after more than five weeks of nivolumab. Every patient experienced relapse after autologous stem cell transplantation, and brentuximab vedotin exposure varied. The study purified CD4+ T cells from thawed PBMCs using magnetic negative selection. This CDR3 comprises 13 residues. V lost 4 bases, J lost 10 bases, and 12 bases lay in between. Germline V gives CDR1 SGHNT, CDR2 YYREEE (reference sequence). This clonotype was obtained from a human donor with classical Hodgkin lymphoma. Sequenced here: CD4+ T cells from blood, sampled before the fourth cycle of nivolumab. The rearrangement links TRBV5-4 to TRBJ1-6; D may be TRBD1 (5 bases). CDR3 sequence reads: CASSPKWDSPLHF. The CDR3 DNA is TGTGCCAGCAGCCCTAAGTGGGACTCACCCCTCCACTTT.